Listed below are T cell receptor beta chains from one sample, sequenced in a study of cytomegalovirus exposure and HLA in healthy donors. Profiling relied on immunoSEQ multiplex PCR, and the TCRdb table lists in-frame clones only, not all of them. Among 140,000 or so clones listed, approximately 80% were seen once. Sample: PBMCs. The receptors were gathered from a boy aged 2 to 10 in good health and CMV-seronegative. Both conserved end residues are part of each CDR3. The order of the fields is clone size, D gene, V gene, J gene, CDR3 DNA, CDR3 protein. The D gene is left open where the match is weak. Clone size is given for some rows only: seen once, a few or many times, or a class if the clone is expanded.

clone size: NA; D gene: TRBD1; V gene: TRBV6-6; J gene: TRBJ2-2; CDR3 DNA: TGTGCCAGCAGTAACCTACAGGGGACCGGGGAGCTGTTTTTT; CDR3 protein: CASSNLQGTGELFF
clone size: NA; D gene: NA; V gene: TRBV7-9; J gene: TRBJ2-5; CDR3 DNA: TGTGCCAGCAGCTTAGTAGACTACCAAGAGACCCAGTACTTC; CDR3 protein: CASSLVDYQETQYF
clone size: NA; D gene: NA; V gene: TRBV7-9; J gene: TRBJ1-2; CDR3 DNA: TGTGCCAGCACCGTACAGGGTTTTAACTATGGCTACACCTTC; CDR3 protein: CASTVQGFNYGYTF
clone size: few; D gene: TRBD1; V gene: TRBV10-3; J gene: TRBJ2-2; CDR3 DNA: TGTGCCATCAGTGAGTCCGGGGACAGGGCTTACACCGGGGAGCTGTTTTTT; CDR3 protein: CAISESGDRAYTGELFF
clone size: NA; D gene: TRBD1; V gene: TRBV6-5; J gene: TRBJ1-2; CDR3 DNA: TGTGCCAGCAGTCGGGGGGACAGGGGGGCGGGTGGCTACACCTTC; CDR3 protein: CASSRGDRGAGGYTF
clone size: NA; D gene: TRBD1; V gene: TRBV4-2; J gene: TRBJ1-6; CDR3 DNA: TGTGCCAGCAGCCAACCGTCCCGGGACAGGAGCTCCTATAATTCACCCCTCCACTTT; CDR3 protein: CASSQPSRDRSSYNSPLHF
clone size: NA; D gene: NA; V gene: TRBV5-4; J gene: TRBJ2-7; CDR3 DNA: TGTGCCAGCACGGGGTTACCCTACGAGCAGTACTTC; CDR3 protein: CASTGLPYEQYF
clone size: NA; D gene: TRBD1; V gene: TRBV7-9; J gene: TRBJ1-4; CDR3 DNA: TGTGCCAGCAGCCATGGACAGGGAGGTGAAAAACTGTTTTTT; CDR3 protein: CASSHGQGGEKLFF
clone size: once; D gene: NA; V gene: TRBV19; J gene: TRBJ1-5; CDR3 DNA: TGTGCCAGTAGTATTGGCTCGTCGGCGGCAAATCAGCCCCAGCATTTT; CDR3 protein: CASSIGSSAANQPQHF
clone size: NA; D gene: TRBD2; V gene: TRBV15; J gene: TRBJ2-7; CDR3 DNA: TGTGCCACCAGCAGAGGGACTAGCGCCTCCTACGAGCAGTACTTC; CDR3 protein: CATSRGTSASYEQYF
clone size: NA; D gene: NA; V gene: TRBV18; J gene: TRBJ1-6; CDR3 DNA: TGTGCCAGCTCACCACCCTTTAATTCACCCCTCCACTTT; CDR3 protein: CASSPPFNSPLHF
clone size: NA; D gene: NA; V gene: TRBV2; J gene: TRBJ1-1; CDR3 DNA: TGTGCCAGTGAATACGGGCGGATAACAGGGCTGAACACTGAAGCTTTCTTT; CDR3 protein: CASEYGRITGLNTEAFF
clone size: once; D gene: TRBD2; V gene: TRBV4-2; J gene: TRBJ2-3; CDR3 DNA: TGTGCCAGCAGCCAACCGGGACTAGCGGGAACGAATACGCAGTATTTT; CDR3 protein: CASSQPGLAGTNTQYF
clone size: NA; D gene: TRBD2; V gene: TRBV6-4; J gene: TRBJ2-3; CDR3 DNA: TGTGCCAGCAGCAGAACTAGCGGGAGCTTTGATACGCAGTATTTT; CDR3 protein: CASSRTSGSFDTQYF
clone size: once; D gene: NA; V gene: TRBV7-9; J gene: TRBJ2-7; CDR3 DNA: TGTGCCAGCAGTGTCGACAGCTACGAGCAGTACTTC; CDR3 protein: CASSVDSYEQYF
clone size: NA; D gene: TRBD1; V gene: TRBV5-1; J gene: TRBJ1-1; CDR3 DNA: TGCGCCAGCACCTGGGGACAGATGAACACTGAAGCTTTCTTT; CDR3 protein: CASTWGQMNTEAFF
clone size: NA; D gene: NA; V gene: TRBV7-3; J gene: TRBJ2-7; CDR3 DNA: TGTGCCAGCAGCTTATCTGGGGGGATCTACGAGCAGTACTTC; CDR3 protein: CASSLSGGIYEQYF
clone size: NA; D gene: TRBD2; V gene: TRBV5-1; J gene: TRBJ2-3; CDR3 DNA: TGCGCCAGCAGCTCCGGACTAGCGGGGAGGACAGATACGCAGTATTTT; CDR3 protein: CASSSGLAGRTDTQYF
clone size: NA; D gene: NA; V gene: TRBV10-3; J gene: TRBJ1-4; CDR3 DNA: TGTGCCATCAGTGACCCTCCCGCGGGTGTTGAAAAACTGTTTTTT; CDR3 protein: CAISDPPAGVEKLFF
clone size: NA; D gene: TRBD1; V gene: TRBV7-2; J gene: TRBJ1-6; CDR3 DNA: TGTGCCAGCAGCTTATATGGGGTAACAGGGGTTAATTCACCCCTCCACTTT; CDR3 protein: CASSLYGVTGVNSPLHF
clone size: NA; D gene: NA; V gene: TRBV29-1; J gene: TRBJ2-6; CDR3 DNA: TGCAGCGTTGTCGGAGTACAATTTTCTGGGGCCAACGTCCTGACTTTC; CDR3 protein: CSVVGVQFSGANVLTF
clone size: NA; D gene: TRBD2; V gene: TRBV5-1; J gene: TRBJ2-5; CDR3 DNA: TGCGCCAGCAGCCCGGGACTAGCGGTAAAACAAGAGACCCAGTACTTC; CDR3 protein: CASSPGLAVKQETQYF
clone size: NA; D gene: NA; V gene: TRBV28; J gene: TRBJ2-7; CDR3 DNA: TGTGCCAGCAGTTTATTACCCCTTAAGGGGTACGAGCAGTACTTC; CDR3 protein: CASSLLPLKGYEQYF
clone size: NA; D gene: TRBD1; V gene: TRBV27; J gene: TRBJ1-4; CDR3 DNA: TGTGCCAGCAGTACTCGGACAGGTACTAATGAAAAACTGTTTTTT; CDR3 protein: CASSTRTGTNEKLFF
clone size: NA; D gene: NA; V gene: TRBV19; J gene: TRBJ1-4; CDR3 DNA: TGTGCCAGTAGCAAAACTGCAACTAATGAAAAACTGTTTTTT; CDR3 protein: CASSKTATNEKLFF
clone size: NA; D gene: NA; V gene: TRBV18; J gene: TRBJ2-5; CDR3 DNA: TGTGCCAGCTCGCCAACCGAGCCTCAAGAGACCCAGTACTTC; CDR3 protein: CASSPTEPQETQYF
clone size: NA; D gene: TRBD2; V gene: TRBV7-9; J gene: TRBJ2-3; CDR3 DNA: TGTGCCAGCAGCTTAGAGTCCGGACTAGCGGAGAACACAGATACGCAGTATTTT; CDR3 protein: CASSLESGLAENTDTQYF
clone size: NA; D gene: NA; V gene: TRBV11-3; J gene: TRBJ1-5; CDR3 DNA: TGTGCCAGCAGCTGTCCAGGGTCCTGGAATCAGCCCCAGCATTTT; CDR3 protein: CASSCPGSWNQPQHF
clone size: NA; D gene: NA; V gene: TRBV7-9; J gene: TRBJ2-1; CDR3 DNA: TGTGCCAGCAGCTTTGCTAGAACCTACAATGAGCAGTTCTTC; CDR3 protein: CASSFARTYNEQFF
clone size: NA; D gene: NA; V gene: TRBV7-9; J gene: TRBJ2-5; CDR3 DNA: TGTGCCAGCAGCTTAGTCCAGGGCGTGGAGACCCAGTACTTC; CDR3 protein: CASSLVQGVETQYF
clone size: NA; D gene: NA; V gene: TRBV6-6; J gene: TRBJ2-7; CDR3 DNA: TGTGCCAGCACCCGATCCAGGGTATCAGTCTACGAGCAGTACTTC; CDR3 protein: CASTRSRVSVYEQYF
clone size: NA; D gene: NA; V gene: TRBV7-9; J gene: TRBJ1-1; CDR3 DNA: TGTTCCAGCAGCCAGAAAACAGGGATGAACACTGAAGCTTTCTTT; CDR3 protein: CSSSQKTGMNTEAFF
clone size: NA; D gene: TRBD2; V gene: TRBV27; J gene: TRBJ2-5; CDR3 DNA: TGTGCCAGCAGATCGGGACCTGCGGGGGGGCCCGAGACCCAGTACTTC; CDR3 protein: CASRSGPAGGPETQYF
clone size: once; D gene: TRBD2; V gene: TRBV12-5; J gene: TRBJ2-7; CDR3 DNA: TGTGCTAGTGGCGTCCCATTAGCGGGTGAATACGAGCAGTACTTC; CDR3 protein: CASGVPLAGEYEQYF
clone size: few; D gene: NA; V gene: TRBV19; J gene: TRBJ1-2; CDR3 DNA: TGTGCCAGTAGTCCCAGCATAATTGGACAGCTCTATACCCCTACCGTCTATGGCTACACCTTC; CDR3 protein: CASSPSIIGQLYTPTVYGYTF
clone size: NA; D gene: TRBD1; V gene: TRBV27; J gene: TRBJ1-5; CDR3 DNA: TGTGCCAGCAAGAGGACAGGGGAATATAGCAATCAGCCCCAGCATTTT; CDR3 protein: CASKRTGEYSNQPQHF
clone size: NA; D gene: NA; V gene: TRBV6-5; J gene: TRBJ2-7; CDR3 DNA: TGTGCCAGCAGTCGAACAGGGTACGAGCAGTACTTC; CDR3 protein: CASSRTGYEQYF
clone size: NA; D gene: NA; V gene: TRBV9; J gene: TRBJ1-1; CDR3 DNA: TGTGCCAGCAGCGTGACTAACATGAACACTGAAGCTTTCTTT; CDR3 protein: CASSVTNMNTEAFF
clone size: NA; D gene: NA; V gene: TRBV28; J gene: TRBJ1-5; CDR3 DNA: TGTGCCAGCAGTTATCAGTTGTTGTTTAGCAATCAGCCCCAGCATTTT; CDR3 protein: CASSYQLLFSNQPQHF
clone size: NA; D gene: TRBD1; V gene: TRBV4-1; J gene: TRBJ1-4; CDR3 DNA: TGCGCCAGCAGCCAACGACAGGGCCTCAATGAAAAACTGTTTTTT; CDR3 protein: CASSQRQGLNEKLFF
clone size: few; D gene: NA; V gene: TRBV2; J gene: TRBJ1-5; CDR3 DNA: TGTGCCAGCAGTGCCCCAGCAGGGAATAGCAATCAGCCCCAGCATTTT; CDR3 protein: CASSAPAGNSNQPQHF
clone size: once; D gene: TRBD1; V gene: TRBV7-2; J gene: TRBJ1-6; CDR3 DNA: TGTGCCAGCAGCTCGACCCGGCCAGGGGGTCATTCACCCCTCCACTTT; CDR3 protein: CASSSTRPGGHSPLHF
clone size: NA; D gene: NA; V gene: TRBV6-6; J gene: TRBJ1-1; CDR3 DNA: TGTGCCAGCAGAAATGGGGGGACTGAAGCTTTCTTT; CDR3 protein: CASRNGGTEAFF
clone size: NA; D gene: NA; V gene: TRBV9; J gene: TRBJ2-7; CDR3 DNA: TGTGCCAGCAGCGTAGGACCTAGCGCCTACGAGCAGTACTTC; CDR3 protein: CASSVGPSAYEQYF
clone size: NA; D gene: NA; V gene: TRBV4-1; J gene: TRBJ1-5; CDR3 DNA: TGCGCCAGCAGCCAAGATCAAGGGGCGGATCAGCCCCAGCATTTT; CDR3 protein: CASSQDQGADQPQHF
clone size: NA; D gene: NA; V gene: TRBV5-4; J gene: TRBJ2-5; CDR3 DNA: TGTGCCAGCAGCTTGCGGGATCTTTTACGGGAGACCCAGTACTTC; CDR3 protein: CASSLRDLLRETQYF
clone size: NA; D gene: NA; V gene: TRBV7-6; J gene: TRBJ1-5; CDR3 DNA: TGTGCCAGCAGCTTAGATTCGGGCAATCAGCCCCAGCATTTT; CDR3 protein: CASSLDSGNQPQHF
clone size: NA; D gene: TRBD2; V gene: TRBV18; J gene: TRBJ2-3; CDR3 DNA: TGTGCCAGCTCACCTACAGCGGGGGGGCACCCAGATACGCAGTATTTT; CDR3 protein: CASSPTAGGHPDTQYF
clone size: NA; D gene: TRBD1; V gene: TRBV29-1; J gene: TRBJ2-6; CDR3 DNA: TGCAGCGTTGGGGACAGGGACCCCTCTGGGGCCAACGTCCTGACTTTC; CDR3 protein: CSVGDRDPSGANVLTF
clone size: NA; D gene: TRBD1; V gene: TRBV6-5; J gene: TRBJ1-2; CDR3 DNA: TGTGCCAGCAGTTATGCAGGGGGCTATGGCTACACCTTC; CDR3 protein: CASSYAGGYGYTF
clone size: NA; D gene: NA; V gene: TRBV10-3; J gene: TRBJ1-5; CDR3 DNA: TGTGCCAGCACCGGACAGTGGGGTCAGCCCCAGCATTTT; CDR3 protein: CASTGQWGQPQHF
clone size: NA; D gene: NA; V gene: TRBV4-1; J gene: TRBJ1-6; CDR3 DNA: TGCGCCAGCAGCCAAGCTCGGGGAAGGGTTAATTCACCCCTCCACTTT; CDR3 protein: CASSQARGRVNSPLHF
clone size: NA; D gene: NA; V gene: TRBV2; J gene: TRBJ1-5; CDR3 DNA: TGTGCCAGCCAGACAGCTAGCAATCAGCCCCAGCATTTT; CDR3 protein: CASQTASNQPQHF
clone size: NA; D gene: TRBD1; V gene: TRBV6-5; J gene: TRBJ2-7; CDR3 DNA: TGTGCCAGCAGTTACCCCAGGGGGCGTCACTACGAGCAGTACTTC; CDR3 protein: CASSYPRGRHYEQYF
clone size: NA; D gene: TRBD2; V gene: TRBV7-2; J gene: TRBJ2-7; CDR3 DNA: TGTGCCAGCAGGCCTATAGCGGGAGCCTCCTACGAGCAGTACTTC; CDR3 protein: CASRPIAGASYEQYF
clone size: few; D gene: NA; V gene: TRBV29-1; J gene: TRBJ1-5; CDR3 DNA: TGCAGCGTTGTGCAGGGAATGCAGCCCCAGCATTTT; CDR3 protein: CSVVQGMQPQHF
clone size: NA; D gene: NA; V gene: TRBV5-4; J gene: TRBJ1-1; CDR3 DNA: TGTGCCAGCAGCTTGGGCGGGGGGAGGGGCGCTGAAGCTTTCTTT; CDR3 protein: CASSLGGGRGAEAFF
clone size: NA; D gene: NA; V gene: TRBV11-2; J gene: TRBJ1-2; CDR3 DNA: TGTGCCAGCAGTCTAGTTTTCTGGGCAGGGCAGAGCTATGGCTACACCTTC; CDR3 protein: CASSLVFWAGQSYGYTF
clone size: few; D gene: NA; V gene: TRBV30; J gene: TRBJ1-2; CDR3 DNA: TGTGCCTGGAGTGTACGGTTTGAGTACTCTAACTATGGCTACACCTTC; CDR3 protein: CAWSVRFEYSNYGYTF
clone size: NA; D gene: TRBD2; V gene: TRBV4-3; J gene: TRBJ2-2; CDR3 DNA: TGCGCCAGCAGCCAAGAGAGCGGGAGATGGACCGGGGAGCTGTTTTTT; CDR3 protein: CASSQESGRWTGELFF